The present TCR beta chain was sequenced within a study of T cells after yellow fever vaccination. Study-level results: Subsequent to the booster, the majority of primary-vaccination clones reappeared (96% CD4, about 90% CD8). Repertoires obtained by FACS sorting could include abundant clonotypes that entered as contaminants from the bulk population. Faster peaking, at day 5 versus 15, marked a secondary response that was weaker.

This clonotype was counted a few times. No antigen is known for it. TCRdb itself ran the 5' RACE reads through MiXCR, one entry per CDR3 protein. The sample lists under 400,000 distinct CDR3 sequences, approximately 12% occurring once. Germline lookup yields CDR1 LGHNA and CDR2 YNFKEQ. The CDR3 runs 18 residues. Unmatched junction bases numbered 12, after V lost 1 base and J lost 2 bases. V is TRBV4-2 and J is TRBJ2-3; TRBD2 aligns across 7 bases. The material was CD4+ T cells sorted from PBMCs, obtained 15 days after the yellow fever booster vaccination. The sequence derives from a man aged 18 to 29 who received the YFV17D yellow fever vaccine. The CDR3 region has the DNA TGTGCCAGCAGCCAAGGGGAGGGAGGCAGCGGCTACACAGATACGCAGTATTTT. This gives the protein CASSQGEGGSGYTDTQYF.